The 32 T cell receptor beta chains presented below share a single source sample, sequenced in a study of blood T cell repertoires in COVID-19. Some clones are missing from TCRdb's copy, which holds only in-frame ones; the method was immunoSEQ multiplex PCR. This repertoire shows roughly 42,000 clones, roughly 92% found once; its top ten account for under 0.4%. The sample taken for sequencing was peripheral blood. The receptor set was obtained from a man aged 45 to 65 with COVID-19, enrolled during active disease.

The rearrangement uses TRBV3-1 (or the pseudogene TRBV3-2) and TRBJ2-7; maybe TRBD2 (5 bases). This CDR3 is 13 amino acids long. Trimming cost V 3 bases and J 5 bases, with 11 bases left between them. CDR1 and CDR2 from the germline V gene are LGHDT and YNNKEL (reference sequence). The CDR3 coding sequence is TGTGCCAGCAGCCAGTTTTTGCGGGACGAGCAGTACTTC. Protein: CASSQFLRDEQYF.

The V call is TRBV7-8, the J call TRBJ1-1; 9 nucleotides agree with TRBD1. V lost 5 bases, J lost 0 bases, and 13 bases stayed unmatched. From germline, CDR1 is SGHVS and CDR2 FQNEAQ. The CDR3 length is 18 residues. The CDR3, as DNA: TGTGCCAGCAGCCCCGGGACAGGGAGCCCCAAGGTGAACACTGAAGCTTTCTTT. It translates to CASSPGTGSPKVNTEAFF.

This clone occurred once. The chain uses TRBV5-4 and TRBJ2-7, with TRBD2 as a possible D gene (5 bases). CDR3 length equals 12 residues. CDR1 SGHNT and CDR2 YYREEE come from the germline V gene (reference sequence). Trimming removed 1 base at V and 5 bases at J, with 7 bases between. This CDR3 is CASSLRGDEQYF. The CDR3 DNA reads TGTGCCAGCAGCTTGCGGGGTGACGAGCAGTACTTC. The variable domain in full, with the rest retrieved from reference TRBV5-4 and TRBJ2-7, is ETGVTQSPTHLIKTRGQQVTLRCSSQSGHNTVSWYQQALGQGPQFIFQYYREEENGRGNFPPRFSGLQFPNYSSELNVNALELDDSALYLCASSLRGDEQYFGPGTRLTVT.

This chain uses TRBV9 with TRBJ2-5; 7 nucleotides agree with TRBD1. V trimming: 0 bases; J trimming: 5 bases; junction bases outside the gene matches: 4. Germline CDR1 reads SGDLS; CDR2 reads YYNGEE. This CDR3 contains 14 residues. DNA for the CDR3: TGTGCCAGCAGCGTAGATAGGGGGCGGGAGACCCAGTACTTC. This sequence encodes CASSVDRGRETQYF.

V usage is TRBV6-4 and J usage is TRBJ1-2, with D possibly being TRBD1 (5 bases). Germline V CDR1 and CDR2: MRHNA, SNTAGT. The CDR3 totals 17 residues. Trimming removed 0 bases at V and 1 base at J, with 15 bases between. CDR3 sequence: CASSDSKWQGHNYGYTF. In nucleotides, the CDR3 is TGTGCCAGCAGTGACTCGAAATGGCAGGGCCATAACTATGGCTACACCTTC.

This rearrangement joins TRBV6-5 to TRBJ2-3, with D maybe TRBD2 (5 bases). The CDR3 covers 16 residues. Trimming removed 2 bases from V and 0 bases from J, with 12 bases in between. CDR1 is MNHEY and CDR2 is SVGAGI in the germline V gene. The CDR3 loop reads CASSYGSGSSTDTQYF. The CDR3 DNA reads as TGTGCCAGCAGTTACGGGAGCGGATCTAGCACAGATACGCAGTATTTT.

DNA of the CDR3: TGTGCCAGCAGCCAAGATTGGGGGGGCACTGAAGCTTTCTTT. Protein product: CASSQDWGGTEAFF. This chain joins TRBV3-1 (or the pseudogene TRBV3-2) and TRBJ1-1; TRBD1 might be the D (5 bases). V lost 0 bases, J lost 4 bases, and 9 bases lay in between. CDR3 size: 14 residues. The germline gives CDR1 LGHDT, CDR2 YNNKEL (reference sequence).

This clone appeared once. The chain carries TRBV5-4 and TRBJ2-2; 8 bases align to TRBD2. This CDR3 comprises 16 residues. Germline CDR1 and CDR2: SGHNT and YYREEE (reference sequence). The V segment lost 4 bases and the J segment 4 bases; nucleotides outside the gene matches: 9. The CDR3 bases are TGTGCCAGCAGCATTATGCGGGAGGTCGGCACCGGGGAGCTGTTTTTT. Translated: CASSIMREVGTGELFF.

The CDR3, as DNA: TGTGCCATCAAGGGGGGGGAGACCCAGTACTTC. It encodes CAIKGGETQYF. The genes are TRBV10-3 and TRBJ2-5, with D maybe TRBD2 (7 bases). Trimming stripped 7 bases from V and 5 bases from J, with 8 bases between. In germline, CDR1 is ENHRY, CDR2 SYGVKD. The CDR3 spans 11 residues.

This chain joins TRBV5-4 and TRBJ1-3; the match to TRBD1 covers 8 bases. The CDR3 covers 16 residues. The germline V gene has CDR1 SGHNT and CDR2 YYREEE (reference sequence). V lost 4 bases, J lost 0 bases, and 6 bases stayed unmatched. As DNA, the CDR3 is TGTGCCAGCAGCAGGGGACAGGACCCCTCTGGAAACACCATATATTTT. Amino acid sequence: CASSRGQDPSGNTIYF.

V gene TRBV24-1 combines with J gene TRBJ2-2, with D uncertain. Trimming cost V 3 bases and J 5 bases, with 3 bases left between them. CDR3 length equals 12 residues. Germline V gene lookup returns CDR1 KGHDR and CDR2 SFDVKD. This CDR3 reads CATSDLTGELFF. The CDR3 DNA reads as TGTGCCACCAGTGATCTTACCGGGGAGCTGTTTTTT.

V gene TRBV3-1 (or the pseudogene TRBV3-2) combines with J gene TRBJ1-4, with D perhaps matching TRBD1 (5 bases). V lost 4 bases, J lost 3 bases, and 12 bases lay in between. Germline V gene lookup returns CDR1 LGHDT and CDR2 YNNKEL (reference sequence). This CDR3 comprises 15 residues. Written as DNA, the CDR3 is TGTGCCAGCAGCCCCTCGGGGGTAGCTAATGAAAAACTGTTTTTT. This translates into CASSPSGVANEKLFF.

The gene calls are TRBV24-1 and TRBJ2-2; unclear D gene. CDR1 and CDR2 from the germline V gene are KGHDR and SFDVKD. CDR3 size: 15 residues. V was shortened by 8 bases and J by 4 bases, with 16 bases between the two germline ends. The CDR3: CATNAADGPTGELFF. In DNA, the CDR3 is TGTGCCACCAATGCTGCGGATGGCCCCACCGGGGAGCTGTTTTTT.

The genes are TRBV30 and TRBJ1-2; D possibly corresponds to TRBD1 (6 bases). Germline V gene lookup returns CDR1 GTSNPN and CDR2 SVGIG (reference sequence). The CDR3 extends over 14 amino acids. V lost 2 bases and J lost 0, with 10 bases in between. CDR3 DNA sequence: TGTGCCTGGAGTCCTGGGGACACTAACTATGGCTACACCTTC. Translation gives CAWSPGDTNYGYTF.

This clone was detected only a few times. V is TRBV11-2 and J is TRBJ1-2; perhaps TRBD1 as D (5 bases). Between the trimmed V and J ends, which lost 2 bases and 4 bases, there was a span of 11 bases. Germline CDR1 reads SGHAT; CDR2 reads FQNNGV. The CDR3 totals 14 residues. Here the CDR3 DNA reads TGTGCCAGCAGCTTACCCGGGGGGGGCTATGGCTACACCTTC. Translating gives CASSLPGGGYGYTF.

The V call is TRBV27, the J call TRBJ2-1, with 13 bases matching TRBD2. This CDR3 contains 15 residues. Germline trimming cut 4 bases from V and 6 bases from J; bases unmatched to any gene: 3. Germline CDR1 MNHEY, CDR2 SMNVEV (reference sequence). The CDR3 sequence is CASSSGTSGTNEQFF. For the CDR3, the DNA is TGTGCCAGCAGTTCCGGGACTAGCGGGACCAATGAGCAGTTCTTC.

This sequence joins TRBV27 and TRBJ2-7; 7 bases line up with TRBD2. Germline V lookup: CDR1 MNHEY, CDR2 SMNVEV (reference sequence). This CDR3 region has 14 residues. The V gene end was trimmed by 1 base and the J gene end by 5 bases; junction bases not matched to a gene: 5. The CDR3 DNA sequence: TGTGCCAGCAGTTTATTGGGGACTATTGACGAGCAGTACTTC. Translated: CASSLLGTIDEQYF.

The chain employs TRBV7-9 and TRBJ2-3; D might be TRBD2 (5 bases). Germline CDR1 is SEHNR and CDR2 is FQNEAQ (reference sequence). Trimming stripped 5 bases from V and 1 base from J, with 16 bases between. CDR3 length: 16 residues. CDR3 sequence: CASSPPGSRGTDTQYF. The CDR3 nucleotides are TGTGCCAGCAGCCCCCCGGGATCAAGGGGCACAGATACGCAGTATTTT.

The chain links TRBV5-1 to TRBJ2-1, with D hard to call. Deletions cut 1 base from V and 6 bases from J, with 11 bases between. The CDR3 is 14 amino acids. Per the germline V gene, CDR1 is SGHRS and CDR2 is YFSETQ. The CDR3 DNA is TGCGCCAGCAGCTTGTTCTCCAGCGTCAATGAGCAGTTCTTC. Amino acids: CASSLFSSVNEQFF.

V and J are TRBV7-9 and TRBJ1-6; D is unresolved. V lost 0 bases to trimming and J lost 6 bases, with 6 bases between them. Germline V lookup: CDR1 SEHNR, CDR2 FQNEAQ (reference sequence). The CDR3 is made up of 14 amino acids. The CDR3 bases are TGTGCCAGCAGCTTAGCCCAGGCTAATTCACCCCTCCACTTT. Its protein is CASSLAQANSPLHF.

In DNA form, the CDR3 reads TGTGCCAGCAGCTTGGGCAGGGCTATGAACACTGAAGCTTTCTTT. Translating it yields CASSLGRAMNTEAFF. The genes are TRBV7-8 and TRBJ1-1; D might be TRBD1 (5 bases). Germline-derived CDR1 and CDR2 are SGHVS and FQNEAQ. This CDR3 is 15 amino acids long. Between the trimmed V and J ends, which lost 3 bases and 0 bases, there was a span of 11 bases.

J is TRBJ2-3 and V is TRBV4-1; D may be TRBD1 (6 bases). The CDR3 contains 15 residues. V lost 4 bases and J lost 3, with 14 bases in between. In germline, CDR1 is MGHRA, CDR2 YSYEKL. The DNA of the CDR3 is TGCGCCAGCAGCCTCCTGGGGGCTTCAACAGATACGCAGTATTTT. Translation: CASSLLGASTDTQYF.

The chain links TRBV6-5 to TRBJ1-5; D remains ambiguous. Germline V gene lookup returns CDR1 MNHEY and CDR2 SVGAGI. The V gene lost 0 bases and the J gene lost 1 base, with 7 bases spanning the gap. CDR3 length equals 15 residues. This chain's CDR3 is CASSYSTGSNQPQHF. CDR3 coding DNA: TGTGCCAGCAGTTACTCGACCGGGAGCAATCAGCCCCAGCATTTT.

This CDR3 is CASSQERREDYGYTF. The CDR3 nucleotides read TGTGCCAGCAGCCAAGAAAGGAGGGAGGACTATGGCTACACCTTC. This sequence joins TRBV4-2 and TRBJ1-2; D is undetermined. CDR1 is LGHNA, CDR2 YNFKEQ, per germline. This CDR3 is 15 amino acids long. V lost 0 bases and J lost 3, with 11 bases in between.

This rearrangement joins TRBV5-8 to TRBJ1-6, with D tentatively TRBD1 (5 bases). V dropped 6 bases and J dropped 7 bases, with 11 bases sitting between them. CDR1 and CDR2 from the germline V gene are SGHTS and YDEGEE. The CDR3 runs to 13 residues. CDR3 bases: TGTGCCAGCATCACAGGTTCCAATTCACCCCTCCACTTT. It encodes CASITGSNSPLHF. Looking up the rest from reference TRBV5-8 and TRBJ1-6 gives the full variable domain: EAGVTQSPTHLIKTRGQQATLRCSPISGHTSVYWYQQALGLGLQFLLWYDEGEERNRGNFPPRFSGRQFPNYSSELNVNALELEDSALYLCASITGSNSPLHFGNGTRLTVT.

CDR3 DNA: TGTGCCAGTCGGGGACAGGGCGCCCATGGCTACACCTTC. It specifies CASRGQGAHGYTF. This chain links TRBV19 with TRBJ1-2; the match to TRBD1 covers 9 bases. CDR1 and CDR2 (germline): LNHDA, SQIVND (reference sequence). J lost 6 bases, V lost 8 bases, and 7 bases had no gene match. The CDR3 extends over 13 amino acids.

The chain combines TRBV7-2 with TRBJ1-4; unclear D gene. Per germline, CDR1 SGHTA and CDR2 FQGNSA. The CDR3 is 12 amino acids. Trimming took 1 base from V and 10 from J, leaving 7 bases between them. The CDR3 DNA follows: TGTGCCAGCAGCTTAGGCGGCGGAAAACTGTTTTTT. Encoded protein: CASSLGGGKLFF.

Only one count was recorded for this clone. This chain uses TRBV10-3 with TRBJ2-1, with 10 bases that match TRBD2. The CDR3 sequence is 17 residues long. The germline gives CDR1 ENHRY, CDR2 SYGVKD. The ends lost 7 bases at V and 0 bases at J; junction bases unmatched: 9. CDR3 amino acids: CAITATSGLSSYNEQFF. The CDR3 DNA reads as TGTGCCATCACCGCGACTAGCGGGCTGAGCTCCTACAATGAGCAGTTCTTC.

V is TRBV11-2 and J is TRBJ2-7; D not certain. CDR3 length: 14 amino acids. V was trimmed by 5 bases and J by 4 bases, leaving 15 bases between them. Germline V gene data show CDR1 as SGHAT and CDR2 as FQNNGV. This CDR3 reads CASSRRLPPYEQYF. The CDR3 region has the DNA TGTGCCAGCAGCCGCCGACTGCCGCCTTACGAGCAGTACTTC.

The sample holds a few counts of this clone. This CDR3 is also generated by other DNA sequences in the sample. This rearrangement joins TRBV7-2 to TRBJ2-5, with TRBD2 identical over 10 bases. CDR1 is SGHTA and CDR2 is FQGNSA in the germline V gene. The CDR3 covers 15 residues. V lost 2 bases to trimming and J lost 1 base; unmatched junction nucleotides: 1. The CDR3 nucleotides read TGTGCCAGCAGCTTAACTAGCGGGGTCCAAGAGACCCAGTACTTC. Its translation: CASSLTSGVQETQYF.

The rearrangement links TRBV5-1 to TRBJ1-3, with D uncertain. The CDR3 totals 15 residues. Germline CDR1 SGHRS, CDR2 YFSETQ. The ends were cut back, 0 bases at V and 0 bases at J, with 7 bases in the middle. CDR3 DNA: TGCGCCAGCAGCTTGGTCGCGGACTCTGGAAACACCATATATTTT. Translation gives CASSLVADSGNTIYF.

As for this clone: Germline and junction disagree at one end, which may indicate a read error. The chain joins TRBV20-1 to TRBJ2-1, with 7 bases matching TRBD2. The CDR3 consists of 11 residues. From germline, CDR1 is DFQATT and CDR2 SNEGSKA (reference sequence). For the CDR3, the DNA is TGCAGTGCTCCAAGACTAGCCGGCCTGGTCTTC. Its protein is CSAPRLAGLVF.